This T cell receptor beta chain was captured by sequencing in a study of blood T cells in healthy people across ages. This clonotype appeared a few times. A sample-barcoded 5' primer and a J-beta primer mix were used in a second PCR of roughly 7 to 12 cycles. TCRdb independently ran MiXCR on the 5' RACE reads; one entry per CDR3 protein. The profile shows about 800,000 distinct CDR3 sequences, approximately 25% of them singletons. This CDR3 comprises 13 residues. V was cut by 4 bases and J by 7 bases, with 8 bases left in between. The germline V gene has CDR1 MNHEY and CDR2 SVGEGT. These data were also reused for a study on T cells of mothers and their children.

Specimen: blood. This TCR was sampled from a boy aged 5-17 years in good health. This chain uses TRBV6-2 or TRBV6-3 with TRBJ1-6; D is ambiguous. The CDR3 region is CASSSLWNSPLHF. Written as DNA, the CDR3 is TGTGCCAGCAGTTCACTCTGGAATTCACCCCTCCACTTT.